This T cell receptor beta chain derives from a study of vaccination effects on CD4 cells after COVID-19. Points on this clone: Its antigen remains unidentified.

The CDR3 is 14 residues long. Trimming took 2 bases from V and 0 from J, leaving 10 bases between them. Germline V gene lookup returns CDR1 GTSNPN and CDR2 SVGIG (reference sequence). Viral peptide pool expansion of antigen-specific CD4+ T cells preceded sequencing in the ViraFEST assay. Scientists isolated CD4+ T cells after a roughly ten-day culture period ended. None of the vaccinated had previously contracted SARS-CoV-2, and their nucleocapsid antibodies tested negative. TCRdb's table, derived via immunoSEQ multiplex PCR, lists solely in-frame clones and lacks some. Of 55,000 to 75,000 clones detected, about 65% appear once; the ten largest clones hold approximately 4.3%.

The chain carries TRBV30 and TRBJ1-1; D unresolved. Source: CD4+ T cells from PBMCs cultured with HCoV-OC43 spike peptides, taken before COVID-19 vaccination. Subset indicated: HCoV-OC43 spike overlapping peptide pool stimulation. This receptor was taken from a human donor who received a COVID-19 vaccine. CDR3 in DNA: TGTGCCTGGAGTATCCAAGTCATGAACACTGAAGCTTTCTTT. This gives the protein CAWSIQVMNTEAFF.